This T cell receptor (beta chain) appears in the sequencing data of a study of T cell responses to AZD1222 COVID-19 vaccine (dated by TCRdb to about 2021). A note on the overall study: A total of approximately 230 trial participants underwent TCR sequencing, of whom about 210 received two doses of AZD1222 and about 25 received two doses of the MenACWY control vaccine. Trial participants were enrolled by age into 18-55, 56-69 and 70-plus year subgroups, with roughly 160, 29 and 62 TCR-sequenced participants respectively.

Read against the paper, the sample's time point label means: about 28 days (+/-7) after the second vaccine dose. Because spike-specific TCR depth and breadth did not differ between the two schedules, AZD1222 recipients who got a second dose at roughly 4 weeks were pooled with those who got a second dose at roughly 12 weeks. Samples from vaccinated people were obtained from the UK trials COV001 and COV002, which included a single-blind randomized controlled phase 2/3 trial of AZD1222 (ChAdOx1 nCoV-19) in healthy adults. Trial participant PBMC samples were collected at day 0 and day 28 after the second dose for TCRbeta chain sequencing. Including cysteine and phenylalanine, the CDR3 has 15 amino acids. Only the CDR3 region is kept as DNA, spanning 45 bases read in frame from base 1. Trimming takes 1 base from V and 5 bases from J, and the germline ends sit 9 bases apart. The germline V gene specifies SGHVS as CDR1 and FQNEAQ as CDR2.

Overall results and qualifications from the work: Most participants were white British and females outnumbered males, and the authors suggested that clonal diversity may have been underestimated. Because no day 14 peak-response samples were available, the repertoires could be characterized only after the peak T cell response. Conclusions about previously exposed vaccinees were limited because only six or seven AZD1222 recipients were SARS-CoV-2 seropositive at baseline. A significant rise in spike-specific TCR breadth and depth was observed after two AZD1222 doses relative to day 0 and relative to MenACWY recipients. Reportedly, close to half of the unique spike-specific TCRs recognized epitopes lying outside the regions that are mutated in the B.1.351 and B.1.1.7 variants. The vaccine-associated CD4 TCRs covered the entire spike protein, and the dominant responses fell in regions 160-218 and 743-854. The 56-69-year group was small, and its depth increase did not reach significance, likely because of low power.

The CDR3 regions of human TCRbeta chains were subjected to immunosequencing. As for the authors' bioinformatics: TCRs in the repertoires were compared against a reference library of SARS-CoV-2-specific TCRs that had been generated with the MIRA antigen-specificity platform. Breadth was defined as the fraction of unique TCRs that were SARS-CoV-2-associated. Depth was defined as the fraction of total T cells that were SARS-CoV-2-associated. Using the MIRA data, each spike-specific TCR was mapped to the spike region that the TCR reacts to and placed in a CD4 or CD8 class. Log10-transformed breadth and depth values were compared by one-way ANOVA with Sidak's multiple comparisons tests. Not all clones reach the TCRdb copy of this immuneACCESS table, which keeps in-frame sequences only. Checked studies attribute under half of the gap to unresolved V genes and leave the rest unexplained. V and J calls and clone size are copied from that table; D and trimming were computed from the DNA. The sample records almost 95,000 clones, around 85% of which are singletons. Of the sample, over 3.5% falls within the top ten clones.

About this clone itself: The target of this receptor is not known. Base qualities are missing; no much larger clone stands one base away.

The sequence links TRBV7-8 to TRBJ1-6, and the D gene may be TRBD1, 5 bases matching. The sample consisted of peripheral blood, taken 28 days after the second AZD1222 dose. The TCR sequence derives from an adult who received the AZD1222 COVID-19 vaccine. The CDR3 is CASSLVGANNSPLHF. The DNA reads TGTGCCAGCAGCTTAGTCGGGGCAAATAATTCACCCCTCCACTTT.